The source of this T cell receptor beta chain is a study of blood T cell repertoires in COVID-19. For the study at large: COVID-19 samples from acute and convalescent phases originated in the United States, Italy and Spain. T cells, B-cell-depleted T cells, or PBMCs supplied cDNA or gDNA.

Per the germline V gene, CDR1 is MNHEY and CDR2 is SMNVEV (reference sequence). There are 15 residues in the CDR3. V shed 5 bases and J shed 0 bases, with 12 bases lying between them. As handled by the study authors: For nucleated cells, counts were estimated from reference gene primer amplification. The method was immunoSEQ multiplex PCR; TCRdb's version includes in-frame clones alone and lacks a portion of them. From that table come the V and J calls and clone size; the DNA was used to work out D and trimming. The table shows about 220,000 clones, with around 80% occurring only once. V is TRBV27 and J is TRBJ2-3; D gene ambiguous. Sequenced: peripheral blood. The clonotype was recovered from a man aged 25-45 years with active or convalescent COVID-19. In DNA form, the CDR3 reads TGTGCCAGCAGTCCTCAGAGGCCTAGCACAGATACGCAGTATTTT. Amino acids: CASSPQRPSTDTQYF.